The 18 T cell receptor beta chains below were found in one sample sequenced in a study of T cell responses to AZD1222 COVID-19 vaccine. The table came from immunoSEQ multiplex PCR; TCRdb's copy has only in-frame clones and leaves some out. The table lists 90,000 to 150,000 clones, 80% to 90% of them singletons. Sequencing was performed on peripheral blood, taken on day 0 of AZD1222 vaccination. These receptors all come from an adult in good health.

The V gene is TRBV7-9, the J gene TRBJ1-5, with D maybe TRBD1 (5 bases). V gave up 5 bases and J gave up 4 bases, with 12 bases separating them. This CDR3 region has 14 residues. Germline CDR1 SEHNR, CDR2 FQNEAQ (reference sequence). The CDR3 loop reads CASSPGQGNQPQHF. In DNA form, the CDR3 reads TGTGCCAGCAGCCCAGGTCAGGGTAATCAGCCCCAGCATTTT.

The chain is built from TRBV5-5 and TRBJ1-6; no firm D call. Trimming removed 1 base from V and 2 bases from J, with 4 bases in between. The CDR3 length is 14 residues. The V gene's germline CDR1 is SGHKS and CDR2 YYEKEE (reference sequence). CDR3 bases: TGTGCCAGCAGCTTGAGCACCTATAATTCACCCCTCCACTTT. This encodes CASSLSTYNSPLHF. The variable domain in full, with the rest retrieved from reference TRBV5-5 and TRBJ1-6, is DAGVTQSPTHLIKTRGQQVTLRCSPISGHKSVSWYQQVLGQGPQFIFQYYEKEERGRGNFPDRFSARQFPNYSSELNVNALLLGDSALYLCASSLSTYNSPLHFGNGTRLTVT.

CDR3 region: CASLWLGGDEQFF. CDR3 DNA: TGTGCCAGCCTATGGTTAGGGGGTGATGAGCAGTTCTTC. This chain joins TRBV6-5 and TRBJ2-1; perhaps TRBD1 as D (6 bases). Per germline, CDR1 MNHEY and CDR2 SVGAGI. The CDR3 has 13 amino acids. The V end was cut by 8 bases, the J end by 8 bases, with 16 bases between.

The chain couples TRBV28 to TRBJ2-1; D perhaps matches TRBD1 (6 bases). Trimming stripped 4 bases from V and 5 bases from J, with 9 bases between. The CDR3 has 13 residues. Germline CDR1 is MDHEN and CDR2 is SYDVKM. CDR3 nucleotide sequence: TGTGCCAGCAGTTACCGACAGGACAATGAGCAGTTCTTC. Protein sequence: CASSYRQDNEQFF.

This clone was detected a few times. J is TRBJ1-2 and V is TRBV9; D is perhaps TRBD1 (5 bases). Germline loops: CDR1 SGDLS, CDR2 YYNGEE. The CDR3 runs to 16 residues. V was cut by 0 bases and J by 4 bases, with 16 bases left in between. The CDR3 here is CASSVGQGWGSYGYTF. CDR3 nucleotides: TGTGCCAGCAGCGTAGGGCAGGGATGGGGTTCCTATGGCTACACCTTC.

This chain joins TRBV28 and TRBJ1-4; a possible D gene is TRBD1 (5 bases). Trimming shortened V by 5 bases and J by 11 bases, and 15 bases separated the two germline ends. This CDR3 has 13 amino acids. Germline V gene sequence: CDR1 MDHEN, CDR2 SYDVKM. In DNA, the CDR3 is TGTGCCAGCAGTACCTCAGGGATAGGGAAACTGTTTTTT. It yields the protein CASSTSGIGKLFF.

J is TRBJ2-3 and V is TRBV6-5, with 12 bases lining up with TRBD1. Unmatched junction bases numbered 11, after V lost 9 bases and J lost 7 bases. This CDR3 contains 15 residues. From germline, CDR1 is MNHEY and CDR2 SVGAGI. The CDR3 coding sequence is TGTGCCAGTAGACCGGGACAGGGGGCGCTTAATACGCAGTATTTT. It codes for CASRPGQGALNTQYF.

The chain joins TRBV9 to TRBJ2-4; maybe TRBD1 (6 bases). Trimming stripped 0 bases from V and 0 bases from J, with 16 bases between. The CDR3 is 18 amino acids. From germline, CDR1 is SGDLS and CDR2 YYNGEE. The CDR3 DNA follows: TGTGCCAGCAGCGTAGCGAGGGTGGGACACAGAGCCAAAAACATTCAGTACTTC. It codes for CASSVARVGHRAKNIQYF.

This chain uses TRBV19 with TRBJ2-6; the D is unclear. V was shortened by 7 bases and J by 0 bases, with 10 bases between the two germline ends. The CDR3 loop spans 15 amino acids. Germline CDR1 is LNHDA and CDR2 is SQIVND (reference sequence). CDR3 DNA sequence: TGTGCCAGTACTAGAATAACCTCTGGGGCCAACGTCCTGACTTTC. Its translation: CASTRITSGANVLTF.

The chain combines TRBV7-2 with TRBJ2-7; D is undetermined. Germline V gives CDR1 SGHTA, CDR2 FQGNSA. This CDR3 comprises 13 residues. The germline V and J ends were trimmed by 5 bases and 6 bases, with 14 bases remaining between them. The CDR3 nucleotides read TGTGCCAGCAGCCCCCGAAGGGTGGGCGAGCAGTACTTC. This sequence encodes CASSPRRVGEQYF.

This sequence joins TRBV7-2 and TRBJ1-5, with D hard to call. With 1 base removed from V and 5 bases from J, the gap between germline ends came to 6 bases. Germline CDR1 and CDR2: SGHTA and FQGNSA. CDR3 length equals 13 residues. The CDR3 nucleotides are TGTGCCAGCAGCTTAGAGGTCTATCAGCCCCAGCATTTT. The encoded protein is CASSLEVYQPQHF.

The chain carries TRBV9 and TRBJ2-1, with 8 bases matching TRBD2. Germline V gene data show CDR1 as SGDLS and CDR2 as YYNGEE. The length of the CDR3 is 15 residues. The ends lost 4 bases at V and 0 bases at J; junction bases unmatched: 3. CDR3 bases: TGTGCCAGCAGCCCCGGGACTAGCTCCTACAATGAGCAGTTCTTC. Protein: CASSPGTSSYNEQFF.

The chain has TRBV10-1 and TRBJ2-7; D is perhaps TRBD1 (5 bases). CDR3 length: 14 residues. From germline, CDR1 is WNHNN and CDR2 SYGVQD (reference sequence). Trimming left V 2 bases short and J 0 bases short, with 8 bases between. CDR3 amino acids: CASSELGPSYEQYF. The DNA for the CDR3 is TGCGCCAGCAGTGAGCTGGGGCCCTCCTACGAGCAGTACTTC.

The chain couples TRBV28 to TRBJ1-6; 7 positions agree with TRBD1. The V gene's germline CDR1 is MDHEN and CDR2 SYDVKM. The CDR3 has 16 residues. The V gene end was trimmed by 7 bases and the J gene end by 1 base; junction bases not matched to a gene: 7. CDR3 loop: CASTLEGASYNSPLHF. The CDR3 DNA is TGTGCCAGCACCTTGGAGGGGGCTTCCTATAATTCACCCCTCCACTTT.

This rearrangement joins TRBV27 to TRBJ2-6; D gene unclear. The CDR3 contains 15 residues. The V end was cut by 2 bases, the J end by 2 bases, with 7 bases between. The germline gives CDR1 MNHEY, CDR2 SMNVEV (reference sequence). The CDR3 nucleotides read TGTGCCAGCAGTTTAGGTAGTGCTGGGGCCAACGTCCTGACTTTC. It specifies CASSLGSAGANVLTF.

This clone was seen a few times. V gene TRBV5-1 combines with J gene TRBJ1-2, with 8 bases aligning to TRBD1. Germline V gene data show CDR1 as SGHRS and CDR2 as YFSETQ. Trimming removed 4 bases from V and 4 bases from J; junction bases left unmatched: 6. The CDR3 spans 14 residues. CDR3 DNA sequence: TGCGCCAGCAGCCCTGGACAGGGCGGCTATGGCTACACCTTC. Residues: CASSPGQGGYGYTF.

The chain links TRBV3-1 (or the pseudogene TRBV3-2) to TRBJ2-3; no firm D call. CDR1 is LGHDT, CDR2 YNNKEL, per germline (reference sequence). With 5 bases removed from V and 4 bases from J, the gap between germline ends came to 10 bases. The CDR3 has 13 amino acids. This CDR3 reads CASSALLPDTQYF. The CDR3 DNA is TGTGCCAGCAGCGCTCTGCTTCCAGATACGCAGTATTTT.

The chain links TRBV7-6 to TRBJ2-1; 9 nucleotides align to TRBD2. V lost 5 bases to trimming and J lost 7 bases; unmatched junction nucleotides: 9. Per the germline V gene, CDR1 is SGHVS and CDR2 is FNYEAQ. The CDR3 contains 15 residues. CDR3 in DNA: TGTGCCAGCAGCCCAGGACTAGCGACAACAAATGAGCAGTTCTTC. Translating gives CASSPGLATTNEQFF.